The rows below give T cell receptor beta chains drawn from one sample of a study of T cell responses to AZD1222 COVID-19 vaccine. Data came from immunoSEQ multiplex PCR; TCRdb stores just in-frame clones and leaves some out. The sample has more than 110,000 clones, 92% seen once. The sequencing used peripheral blood, collected on day 0 of AZD1222 vaccination. The origin of the receptors is an adult in good health. Each CDR3 is given with its conserved first and last residue. Each record gives: D gene, V gene, J gene, clone size, CDR3 DNA, CDR3 protein. D genes are given only for firm matches. Only some rows state a clone size, as once, few, many or a class for expanded clones.

>TRBD1|TRBV6-5|TRBJ2-5|-
TGTGCCAGCAGTAACACAGGGGGGAACTTTGAGACCCAGTACTTC
CASSNTGGNFETQYF
>-|TRBV24-1|TRBJ2-5|-
TGTGCCACCAGTGATTTGAATGGCTCAAAGCAGGGGACCCAGTACTTC
CATSDLNGSKQGTQYF
>TRBD1|TRBV4-1|TRBJ2-1|-
TGCGCCAGCAGCCAAACCGGGACAGGGCGCCGGGATGAGCAGTTCTTC
CASSQTGTGRRDEQFF
>TRBD1|TRBV5-4|TRBJ2-3|-
TGTGCCAGCAGCGCTGGGACAGGGGTTTTATATACGCAGTATTTT
CASSAGTGVLYTQYF
>-|TRBV27|TRBJ1-5|-
TGTGCCAGCAGCGCGCTCGGGACTCCATATCAGCCCCAGCATTTT
CASSALGTPYQPQHF
>TRBD2|TRBV6-5|TRBJ2-1|-
TGTGCCAGCGAAGGACTAGCGGGAGCGGGTGAGCAGTTCTTC
CASEGLAGAGEQFF
>-|TRBV19|TRBJ2-2|-
TGTGCCAGTAGTATGGGGCACGACACCGGGGAGCTGTTTTTT
CASSMGHDTGELFF
>TRBD1|TRBV2|TRBJ1-2|-
TGTGCCAGCAGTGAGGCTGGGACAGTAGTCTATGGCTACACCTTC
CASSEAGTVVYGYTF
>-|TRBV12-5|TRBJ1-5|once
TGTGCTAGTGGTTTCTCTCGGGGGCTTAATCAGCCCCAGCATTTT
CASGFSRGLNQPQHF
>TRBD1|TRBV19|TRBJ2-7|-
TGTGCCAGTGGGACAGGGTCCTACGAGCAGTACTTC
CASGTGSYEQYF
>-|TRBV27|TRBJ2-1|-
TGTGCCAGCAGCCGGCCCGGAGATGAGCAGTTCTTC
CASSRPGDEQFF
>TRBD1|TRBV15|TRBJ2-1|-
TGTGCCACCAGCCAAAGGACAGGGCTGCCTCACAATGAGCAGTTCTTC
CATSQRTGLPHNEQFF
>-|TRBV6-1|TRBJ1-1|-
TGTGCCAGCAGTGAAGAGGACAGAAAGAACACTGAAGCTTTCTTT
CASSEEDRKNTEAFF
>-|TRBV30|TRBJ1-3|-
TGTGCCTGGAGCATAAGCTCTGGAAACACCATATATTTT
CAWSISSGNTIYF
>-|TRBV5-5|TRBJ2-6|-
TGTGCCAGCAGCTTAAGGCCCGGGGCCAACGTCCTGACTTTC
CASSLRPGANVLTF
>-|TRBV2|TRBJ1-4|-
TGTGCCAGCAGGCTCGTACAGGGAACTAATGAAAAACTGTTTTTT
CASRLVQGTNEKLFF
>TRBD1|TRBV6-6|TRBJ1-4|-
TGTGCCAGCAGTTCTGGACAGGGGGCTAATGAAAAACTGTTTTTT
CASSSGQGANEKLFF
>TRBD2|TRBV7-8|TRBJ2-1|-
TGTGCCAGCAGCTTCGGTCTAGCGGGAGGGAATGAGCAGTTCTTC
CASSFGLAGGNEQFF
>-|TRBV27|TRBJ2-7|-
TGTGCCAGCAGTTGGGACGGAAAGTACGAGCAGTACTTC
CASSWDGKYEQYF
>-|TRBV28|TRBJ2-1|-
TGTGCCAGCTCCCTGAATGAGCAGTTCTTC
CASSLNEQFF
>-|TRBV12-3/TRBV12-4|TRBJ2-1|once
TGTGCCAGCAAATCAGACAGTTACAATGAGCAGTTCTTC
CASKSDSYNEQFF
>-|TRBV5-1|TRBJ2-1|-
TGCGCCAGCAGCCCGGGACTTTACAATGAGCAGTTCTTC
CASSPGLYNEQFF
>-|TRBV7-8|TRBJ1-3|-
TGTGCCAGCAGCTTTGGCGGCTCTGGAAACACCATATATTTT
CASSFGGSGNTIYF
>-|TRBV24-1|TRBJ2-5|-
TGTGCCACCAGCACCACAGGGTGGGAGACCCAGTACTTC
CATSTTGWETQYF
>TRBD1|TRBV19|TRBJ2-7|-
TGTGCCAGTAGCACCTTACGGGGACAGGTCACCTACGAGCAGTACTTC
CASSTLRGQVTYEQYF
>-|TRBV28|TRBJ2-1|-
TGTGCCAGCAGACCGGCGGATAGGGACGGGATGATCTTC
CASRPADRDGMIF
>-|TRBV12-2|TRBJ1-2|-
TGTGCAAGTCGCTTACGAGGGGACAGGTCAGCACATGGCTACACCTTC
CASRLRGDRSAHGYTF
>-|TRBV29-1|TRBJ1-3|-
TGCAGCGTTCTCGTTGGAAACACCATATATTTT
CSVLVGNTIYF